Below are 26 T cell receptor beta chains sequenced from a single sample in a study of shared clonotypes between healthy human individuals. TCRdb's copy holds only in-frame clones and misses some; the assay was immunoSEQ multiplex PCR. The sample yields around 1 million clones, over 60% seen once. Material for sequencing was memory CD4+ T cells sorted from blood. Subset specified: CD45RA-negative fraction. The receptors derive from a man younger than 30 in good health.

The chain uses TRBV5-1 and TRBJ2-5; D possibly corresponds to TRBD2 (6 bases). The CDR3 sequence is 16 residues long. The germline CDR1 and CDR2 sequences are SGHRS and YFSETQ. V was cut by 7 bases and J by 2 bases, with 21 bases left in between. CDR3 sequence: CASSIGGVGIQETQYF. CDR3 nucleotides: TGCGCCAGCTCAATAGGCGGGGTTGGCATACAAGAGACCCAGTACTTC.

The gene calls are TRBV28 and TRBJ2-1, with 7 bases aligning to TRBD1. The CDR3 contains 13 residues. Germline lookup yields CDR1 MDHEN and CDR2 SYDVKM. V shed 8 bases and J 8 bases; nucleotides not matched to a gene: 9. CDR3 loop: CASGVGTVHEQFF. The CDR3 nucleotides read TGTGCCAGCGGAGTAGGGACAGTCCATGAGCAGTTCTTC.

V is TRBV12-5 and J is TRBJ1-3, with 8 bases aligning to TRBD1. Germline V gene data show CDR1 as LGHNT and CDR2 as FRNRAP. V trimming: 0 bases; J trimming: 3 bases; junction bases outside the gene matches: 10. The CDR3 is 18 amino acids. CDR3 region: CASGLVNRGYSSGNTIYF. CDR3 nucleotide sequence: TGTGCTAGTGGTTTGGTAAACAGGGGGTATTCGAGTGGAAACACCATATATTTT.

This rearrangement joins TRBV30 to TRBJ1-2, with unresolved D. The germline V gene has CDR1 GTSNPN and CDR2 SVGIG (reference sequence). There are 14 residues in the CDR3. V dropped 1 base and J dropped 2 bases, with 11 bases sitting between them. The CDR3: CAWSAQWSNYGYTF. The CDR3 coding sequence is TGTGCCTGGAGTGCCCAGTGGAGCAACTATGGCTACACCTTC.

The gene calls are TRBV6-1 and TRBJ2-6, with a possible D match to TRBD1 (6 bases). V was shortened by 4 bases and J by 0 bases, with 13 bases between the two germline ends. Germline V lookup: CDR1 MNHNS, CDR2 SASEGT. The CDR3 sequence is 17 residues long. The CDR3 here is CASSGTASRSGANVLTF. CDR3 nucleotide sequence: TGTGCCAGCAGTGGGACAGCGAGCCGCTCTGGGGCCAACGTCCTGACTTTC.

This clone showed up just once. V is TRBV5-1 and J is TRBJ2-3, with D possibly matching TRBD1 (6 bases). Trimming cost V 3 bases and J 1 base, with 9 bases left between them. The V gene's germline CDR1 is SGHRS and CDR2 YFSETQ. CDR3 size: 14 residues. The CDR3 reads CASSWTAGTDTQYF. CDR3 bases: TGCGCCAGCAGCTGGACAGCGGGCACAGATACGCAGTATTTT.

This chain joins TRBV5-1 and TRBJ1-2, with TRBD1 matching 10 bases. The CDR3 consists of 13 residues. Germline values: CDR1 SGHRS, CDR2 YFSETQ. The junction had 5 bases not matched to a gene; V was cut back by 4 bases and J by 8 bases. CDR3 region: CASSAGQGLGYTF. The CDR3 bases are TGCGCCAGCAGCGCGGGACAGGGGCTCGGCTACACCTTC.

The rearrangement uses TRBV6-6 and TRBJ2-3, with D uncertain. The CDR3 totals 13 residues. Trimming removed 8 bases from V and 0 bases from J, with 9 bases in between. CDR1 is MNHNY, CDR2 SVGAGI, per germline (reference sequence). CDR3 in amino acids: CASLKESTDTQYF. The CDR3 coding sequence is TGTGCCAGCCTCAAGGAGAGCACAGATACGCAGTATTTT.

This CDR3 reads CASSSLWEGVTGELFF. For the CDR3, the DNA is TGTGCCAGCAGTTCTCTGTGGGAGGGAGTCACCGGGGAGCTGTTTTTT. The V gene is TRBV6-5, the J gene TRBJ2-2, with 7 bases identical to TRBD2. CDR3 length: 16 residues. Germline trimming cut 4 bases from V and 4 bases from J; bases unmatched to any gene: 9. The germline V gene has CDR1 MNHEY and CDR2 SVGAGI.

The chain recombines TRBV30 with TRBJ1-5; perhaps TRBD1 as D (5 bases). V dropped 4 bases and J dropped 5 bases, with 15 bases sitting between them. Germline V gives CDR1 GTSNPN, CDR2 SVGIG (reference sequence). CDR3 length: 14 residues. The CDR3 DNA reads as TGTGCCTGGAATATGGGGCAGCGGGATCAGCCCCAGCATTTT. This codes for CAWNMGQRDQPQHF.

The genes are TRBV6-1 and TRBJ1-1; no clear D gene. Germline CDR1 reads MNHNS; CDR2 reads SASEGT. The V end lost 1 base, the J end lost 5 bases, and 14 bases lay between the germline ends. The CDR3 runs to 15 residues. The CDR3 protein is CASSEVMVWGTEAFF. The CDR3 nucleotides are TGTGCCAGCAGTGAAGTAATGGTTTGGGGTACTGAAGCTTTCTTT.

In this sample, this clone turned up a few times. This chain joins TRBV2 and TRBJ2-1; the D gene is possibly TRBD1 (5 bases). The CDR3 totals 11 residues. The V and J ends lost 6 bases and 9 bases respectively, with 9 bases between them. From germline, CDR1 is SNHLY and CDR2 FYNNEI. CDR3 protein: CASRSRAEQFF. The DNA of the CDR3 is TGTGCCAGCAGATCCAGGGCTGAGCAGTTCTTC.

V usage is TRBV5-6 and J usage is TRBJ2-7, with D perhaps matching TRBD1 (6 bases). V was cut by 3 bases and J by 3 bases, with 10 bases left in between. This CDR3 spans 13 amino acids. Germline V gives CDR1 SGHDT, CDR2 YYEEEE. CDR3 coding DNA: TGTGCCAGCAGCTGGACACAGGGCTACGAGCAGTACTTC. Residues: CASSWTQGYEQYF.

V is TRBV19 and J is TRBJ1-6, with D uncertain. The germline V gene encodes CDR1 LNHDA and CDR2 SQIVND (reference sequence). The CDR3 is 16 amino acids. The germline V and J ends were trimmed by 3 bases and 0 bases, with 9 bases remaining between them. CDR3 in amino acids: CASSMGSFSYNSPLHF. CDR3 nucleotides: TGTGCCAGTAGTATGGGCAGCTTCTCCTATAATTCACCCCTCCACTTT.

This clone was seen repeatedly, ten times or more. CDR3 amino acids: CATQGSGANVLTF. The CDR3 DNA reads TGTGCCACCCAGGGCTCTGGGGCCAACGTCCTGACTTTC. V and J are TRBV5-6 and TRBJ2-6, with a tentative D call TRBD1 (5 bases). The V end was cut by 9 bases, the J end by 0 bases, with 7 bases between. Germline V gene data show CDR1 as SGHDT and CDR2 as YYEEEE. The CDR3 is made up of 13 amino acids. The full variable domain, its missing parts supplied by reference TRBV5-6 and TRBJ2-6, is DAGVTQSPTHLIKTRGQQVTLRCSPKSGHDTVSWYQQALGQGPQFIFQYYEEEERQRGNFPDRFSGHQFPNYSSELNVNALLLGDSALYLCATQGSGANVLTFGAGSRLTVL.

This chain joins TRBV5-4 and TRBJ1-4; D is perhaps TRBD1 (5 bases). This CDR3 contains 13 residues. Germline lookup yields CDR1 SGHNT and CDR2 YYREEE (reference sequence). The V end lost 0 bases, the J end lost 10 bases, and 10 bases lay between the germline ends. In DNA form, the CDR3 reads TGTGCCAGCAGCTTGGCCGGCCAGGGAAAACTGTTTTTT. Protein sequence: CASSLAGQGKLFF.

The rearrangement joins TRBV11-2 to TRBJ2-1, with 7 bases matching TRBD2. The junction had 7 bases not matched to a gene; V was cut back by 3 bases and J by 5 bases. This CDR3 is built from 15 residues. In germline, CDR1 is SGHAT, CDR2 FQNNGV. The CDR3 DNA reads as TGTGCCAGCAGCTTTATCCGACTAGCAGACAATGAGCAGTTCTTC. It encodes CASSFIRLADNEQFF.

The CDR3 coding sequence is TGTGCCAGCACGGGACATCAGGAGCAGTACTTC. Translated, it gives CASTGHQEQYF. The genes are TRBV2 and TRBJ2-7; a possible D gene is TRBD1 (6 bases). The CDR3 runs to 11 residues. The V and J ends lost 7 bases and 7 bases respectively, with 11 bases between them. CDR1 is SNHLY, CDR2 FYNNEI, per germline.

This clone was recorded only once. This rearrangement joins TRBV5-6 to TRBJ2-2, with unresolved D. V shed 3 bases and J shed 5 bases, with 11 bases lying between them. This CDR3 is built from 14 residues. The germline V gene encodes CDR1 SGHDT and CDR2 YYEEEE. CDR3 sequence reads: CASSSYGRTGELFF. The DNA of the CDR3 is TGTGCCAGCAGCTCGTACGGTCGAACCGGGGAGCTGTTTTTT.

In this sample, this clone turned up a few times. The gene calls are TRBV28 and TRBJ2-1, with a weak D call TRBD1 (6 bases). CDR1 is MDHEN and CDR2 is SYDVKM in the germline V gene. Trimming took off 7 bases at V and 8 bases at J, with 12 bases between the two ends. This CDR3 contains 12 residues. The CDR3 DNA reads as TGTGCCAGCACCTCGGACAGAGATGAGCAGTTCTTC. Its translation: CASTSDRDEQFF. Supplemented by reference TRBV28 and TRBJ2-1, the full variable domain reads DVKVTQSSRYLVKRTGEKVFLECVQDMDHENMFWYRQDPGLGLRLIYFSYDVKMKEKGDIPEGYSVSREKKERFSLILESASTNQTSMYLCASTSDRDEQFFGPGTRLTVL.

CDR3 nucleotide sequence: TGTGCCGGAGCGGGAGGGACGAACACCGGGGAGCTGTTTTTT. Residues: CAGAGGTNTGELFF. V and J are TRBV28 and TRBJ2-2, with TRBD2 matching over 10 bases. Germline trimming cut 11 bases from V and 0 bases from J; bases unmatched to any gene: 3. From germline, CDR1 is MDHEN and CDR2 SYDVKM. CDR3 length: 14 residues.

The chain employs TRBV7-2 and TRBJ2-2; 7 bases match TRBD2. There are 16 residues in the CDR3. After removal of 2 bases from V and 4 bases from J, the junction contained 7 bases not matched to a gene. In germline, CDR1 is SGHTA, CDR2 FQGNSA. The CDR3 protein is CASSLRGGSGTGELFF. The CDR3 coding sequence is TGTGCCAGCAGCTTACGAGGCGGGAGCGGCACCGGGGAGCTGTTTTTT. Together with reference TRBV7-2 and TRBJ2-2, the CDR3 gives the full variable domain: GAGVSQSPSNKVTEKGKDVELRCDPISGHTALYWYRQSLGQGLEFLIYFQGNSAPDKSGLPSDRFSAERTGGSVSTLTIQRTQQEDSAVYLCASSLRGGSGTGELFFGEGSRLTVL.

The chain is built from TRBV6-5 and TRBJ2-7, with D unresolved. CDR3 size: 16 residues. The germline V gene has CDR1 MNHEY and CDR2 SVGAGI. V lost 0 bases, J lost 6 bases, and 18 bases lay in between. In nucleotides, the CDR3 is TGTGCCAGCAGTTACTCGCCGTACAGCGAGGACCGCGAGCAGTACTTC. As protein: CASSYSPYSEDREQYF.

V gene TRBV5-1 combines with J gene TRBJ2-7; 7 bases map to TRBD1. Germline values: CDR1 SGHRS, CDR2 YFSETQ. The CDR3 loop spans 14 amino acids. The V and J ends lost 5 bases and 5 bases, in that order; junction bases with no gene match: 10. CDR3 bases: TGCGCCAGCAGTACTACAGGGGCCCAAGACGAGCAGTACTTC. Amino acids: CASSTTGAQDEQYF. Drawing the rest from reference TRBV5-1 and TRBJ2-7, the complete variable domain is KAGVTQTPRYLIKTRGQQVTLSCSPISGHRSVSWYQQTPGQGLQFLFEYFSETQRNKGNFPGRFSGRQFSNSRSEMNVSTLELGDSALYLCASSTTGAQDEQYFGPGTRLTVT.

The chain recombines TRBV28 with TRBJ1-2; 7 bases are a match to TRBD1. CDR1 is MDHEN and CDR2 is SYDVKM in the germline V gene. This CDR3 is 14 amino acids long. The J segment lost 4 bases and the V segment lost 8 bases, leaving 10 bases of the junction unmatched. The CDR3 loop reads CASSSQGGRYGYTF. The CDR3 DNA reads as TGTGCCAGCTCCTCCCAGGGGGGCCGCTATGGCTACACCTTC.

CDR3 DNA sequence: TGTGCCAGCAGCTTGCCAGGGCGAGCCTACAATGAGCAGTTCTTC. Translation: CASSLPGRAYNEQFF. V gene TRBV5-6 combines with J gene TRBJ2-1; D might be TRBD1 (5 bases). Germline V CDR1 and CDR2: SGHDT, YYEEEE. The ends were cut back, 1 base at V and 2 bases at J, with 10 bases in the middle. The CDR3 has 15 residues.